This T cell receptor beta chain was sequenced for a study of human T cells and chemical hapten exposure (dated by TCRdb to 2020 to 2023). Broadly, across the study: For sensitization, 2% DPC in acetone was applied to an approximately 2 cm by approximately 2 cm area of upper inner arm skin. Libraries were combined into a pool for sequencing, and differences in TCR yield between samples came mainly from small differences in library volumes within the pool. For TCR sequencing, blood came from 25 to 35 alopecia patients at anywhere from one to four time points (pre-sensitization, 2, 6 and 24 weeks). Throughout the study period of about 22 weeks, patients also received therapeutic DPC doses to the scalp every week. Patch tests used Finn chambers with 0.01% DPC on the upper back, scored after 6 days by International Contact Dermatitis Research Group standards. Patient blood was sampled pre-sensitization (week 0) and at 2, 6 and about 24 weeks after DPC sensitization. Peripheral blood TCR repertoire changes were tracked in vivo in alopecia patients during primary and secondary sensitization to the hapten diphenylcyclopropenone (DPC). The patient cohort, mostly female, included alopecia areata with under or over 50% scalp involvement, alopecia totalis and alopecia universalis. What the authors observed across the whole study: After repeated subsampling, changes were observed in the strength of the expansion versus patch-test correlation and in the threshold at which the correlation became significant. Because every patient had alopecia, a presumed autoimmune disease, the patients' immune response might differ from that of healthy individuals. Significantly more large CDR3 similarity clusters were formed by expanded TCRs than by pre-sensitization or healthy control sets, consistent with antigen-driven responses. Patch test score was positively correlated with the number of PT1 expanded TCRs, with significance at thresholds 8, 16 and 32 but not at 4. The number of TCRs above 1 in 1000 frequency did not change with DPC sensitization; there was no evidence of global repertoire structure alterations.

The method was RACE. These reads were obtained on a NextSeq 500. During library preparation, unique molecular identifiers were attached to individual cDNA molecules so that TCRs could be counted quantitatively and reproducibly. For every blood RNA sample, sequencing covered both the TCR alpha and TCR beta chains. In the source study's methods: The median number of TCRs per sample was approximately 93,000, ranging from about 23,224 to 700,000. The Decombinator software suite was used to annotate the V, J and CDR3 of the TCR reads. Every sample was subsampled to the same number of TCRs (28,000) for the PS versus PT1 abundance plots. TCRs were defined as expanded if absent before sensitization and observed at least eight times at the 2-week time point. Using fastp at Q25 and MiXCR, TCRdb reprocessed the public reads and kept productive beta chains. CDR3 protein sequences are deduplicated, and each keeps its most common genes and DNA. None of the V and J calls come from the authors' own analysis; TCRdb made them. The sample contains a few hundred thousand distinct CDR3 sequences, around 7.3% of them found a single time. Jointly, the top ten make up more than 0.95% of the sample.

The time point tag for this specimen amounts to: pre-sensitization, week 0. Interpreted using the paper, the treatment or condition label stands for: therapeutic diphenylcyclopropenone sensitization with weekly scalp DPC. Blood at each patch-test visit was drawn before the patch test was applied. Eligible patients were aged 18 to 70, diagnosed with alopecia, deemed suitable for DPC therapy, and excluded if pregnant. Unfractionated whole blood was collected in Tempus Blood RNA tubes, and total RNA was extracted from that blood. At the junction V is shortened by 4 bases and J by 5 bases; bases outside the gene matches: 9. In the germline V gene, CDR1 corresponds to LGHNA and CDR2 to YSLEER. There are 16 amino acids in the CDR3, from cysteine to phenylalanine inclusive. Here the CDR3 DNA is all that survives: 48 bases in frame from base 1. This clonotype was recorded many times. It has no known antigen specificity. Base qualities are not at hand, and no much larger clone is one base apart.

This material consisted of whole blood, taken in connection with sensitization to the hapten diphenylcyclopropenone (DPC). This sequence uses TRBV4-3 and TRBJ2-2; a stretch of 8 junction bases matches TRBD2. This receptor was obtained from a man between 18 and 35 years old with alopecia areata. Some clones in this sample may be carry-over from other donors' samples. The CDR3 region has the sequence CASSPSGLGITGELFF. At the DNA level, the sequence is TGCGCCAGCAGCCCCTCGGGACTAGGAATTACCGGGGAGCTGTTTTTT.